The entry below gives a single T cell receptor beta chain sequence along with its context. Antigen specificity is unknown. This clone may be a read error of a much larger clone one base away. The germline V gene encodes CDR1 SGHAT and CDR2 FQNNGV. The CDR3 totals 16 residues. The sample belongs to a study of blood T cells in healthy people across ages. The amount of total RNA extracted per sample was at least 5.5 micrograms. Then a second PCR, running about 6 to 11 cycles, was carried out with a sample-barcoded 5' primer and a J-beta primer mix. A single record per CDR3 protein comes from TCRdb applying MiXCR to the 5' RACE reads. The sample has roughly 640,000 distinct CDR3 sequences, approximately 30% seen once. Study-wide results and limits: CMV infection status of these donors was not known. Investigators viewed diversity estimates from one million T cells as underestimates, the study reported. Older age coincided with a roughly linear decline in TCR beta diversity per million T cells.

This TCR came from an elderly woman in good health. This chain connects TRBV11-2 to TRBJ2-1; weak D call: TRBD2 (7 bases). The sample comprised blood. CDR3 protein: CASSLVVGGALSEQVF. The CDR3 nucleotides read TGTGCCAGCAGCTTAGTCGTGGGGGGGGCTCTCTCTGAGCAGGTCTTC.